These 8 T cell receptor beta chains came from one sample sequenced in a study of blood T cell repertoires in COVID-19. The table came from immunoSEQ multiplex PCR; TCRdb's copy has only in-frame clones and leaves some out. This table has 350,000 to 550,000 clones, around 87% appearing once. The sequenced sample was PBMCs or T cells enriched from blood (not recorded which). Every receptor here comes from a man between 25 and 39 years old who had recovered from COVID-19.

The chain employs TRBV12-3 or TRBV12-4 and TRBJ2-7; the D is unclear. This CDR3 is 13 amino acids long. V lost 3 bases, J lost 2 bases, and 8 bases lay in between. The DNA of the CDR3 is TGTGCCAGCAGTTTGGGCCCGGCCTACGAGCAGTACTTC. Translating it yields CASSLGPAYEQYF.

The rearrangement uses TRBV5-1 and TRBJ1-2; the D is unclear. This CDR3 contains 12 residues. CDR1 SGHRS and CDR2 YFSETQ come from the germline V gene. V lost 0 bases and J 6 bases, leaving 6 bases between the germline ends. In DNA form, the CDR3 reads TGCGCCAGCAGCTTGGGAGGAGATGGCTACACCTTC. Translated: CASSLGGDGYTF. Full variable domain (missing parts from reference TRBV5-1 and TRBJ1-2): KAGVTQTPRYLIKTRGQQVTLSCSPISGHRSVSWYQQTPGQGLQFLFEYFSETQRNKGNFPGRFSGRQFSNSRSEMNVSTLELGDSALYLCASSLGGDGYTFGSGTRLTVV.

The chain has TRBV28 and TRBJ1-4; D possibly corresponds to TRBD1 (6 bases). Germline assignment: CDR1 MDHEN and CDR2 SYDVKM. V lost 7 bases and J lost 6, with 12 bases in between. The CDR3 is 13 amino acids. This CDR3 is CASKGGIDEKLFF. The CDR3 DNA follows: TGTGCCAGCAAGGGGGGGATAGATGAAAAACTGTTTTTT. Filled out from reference TRBV28 and TRBJ1-4, the complete variable domain reads DVKVTQSSRYLVKRTGEKVFLECVQDMDHENMFWYRQDPGLGLRLIYFSYDVKMKEKGDIPEGYSVSREKKERFSLILESASTNQTSMYLCASKGGIDEKLFFGSGTQLSVL.

This clone appeared once. The rearrangement uses TRBV10-3 and TRBJ2-1; 10 positions match TRBD2. CDR1 is ENHRY and CDR2 is SYGVKD in the germline V gene. Trimming removed 6 bases from V and 6 bases from J; junction bases left unmatched: 11. CDR3 length equals 16 residues. The CDR3 DNA reads as TGTGCCATCAGGGGGGCAGCGGGAGGGCCATCCAATGAGCAGTTCTTC. This sequence encodes CAIRGAAGGPSNEQFF.

The sample holds one count of this clone. V gene TRBV11-1 combines with J gene TRBJ2-1, with 9 bases matching TRBD2. CDR3 size: 15 residues. Germline assignment: CDR1 SGHAT and CDR2 FQDESV (reference sequence). The junction had 5 bases not matched to a gene; V was cut back by 5 bases and J by 3 bases. CDR3 coding DNA: TGTGCCAGCAGCCTGGGACTAGCAGACTACAATGAGCAGTTCTTC. Its translation: CASSLGLADYNEQFF.

On this clone itself: The sample has other DNA sequences that encode this CDR3 too. The V gene is TRBV7-2, the J gene TRBJ2-7; TRBD1 or TRBD2 may be the D gene (5 bases each). This CDR3 has 14 amino acids. Between the trimmed V and J ends, which lost 5 bases and 1 base, there was a span of 12 bases. Germline CDR1 SGHTA, CDR2 FQGNSA. The CDR3 sequence is CASSLGTGSYEQYF. The CDR3 bases are TGTGCCAGCAGCCTAGGGACGGGATCCTACGAGCAGTACTTC.

The V gene is TRBV9, the J gene TRBJ2-3; 10 bases line up with TRBD2. This CDR3 comprises 16 residues. Germline CDR1 and CDR2: SGDLS and YYNGEE. The trim removed 3 bases at V and 1 base at J, leaving 5 bases unmatched. CDR3 protein: CASSGKSGRGTDTQYF. DNA of the CDR3: TGTGCCAGCAGCGGTAAAAGCGGGAGGGGCACAGATACGCAGTATTTT. The full variable domain, rest sourced from reference TRBV9 and TRBJ2-3, is DSGVTQTPKHLITATGQRVTLRCSPRSGDLSVYWYQQSLDQGLQFLIQYYNGEERAKGNILERFSAQQFPDLHSELNLSSLELGDSALYFCASSGKSGRGTDTQYFGPGTRLTVL.

The chain links TRBV21-1 to TRBJ1-2; the table's D call TRBD1 went unverified against the DNA. TRBV21-1 has pseudogene status. This CDR3 is built from 18 residues. The CDR3 here is CASSTYLRPDRVGLGYTF. The CDR3, as DNA: TGTGCCAGCAGCACATACCTAAGACCGGACAGGGTGGGTCTTGGCTACACCTTC.